Sequencing of this T cell receptor (beta chain) was carried out in a study of blood T cell repertoires in COVID-19. Study summary: Acute-phase and convalescent COVID-19 samples originated in the United States, Italy and Spain. Sources were T cells, B-cell-depleted T cells, or PBMCs; the material itself was cDNA or gDNA.

Assay used: immunoSEQ multiplex PCR; TCRdb lists only in-frame clones, some missing. The sample has roughly 45,000 clones; approximately 84% are singletons. The CDR3 sequence is 15 residues long. The junction had 6 bases not matched to a gene; V was cut back by 4 bases and J by 4 bases. Germline CDR1 SGHAT, CDR2 FQNNGV. Sequencing was performed on peripheral blood. The sequence was collected from a middle-aged man with active COVID-19. The V call is TRBV11-2, the J call TRBJ2-5; 10 bases are a match to TRBD1. DNA for the CDR3: TGTGCCAGCAGCTCGCCGGGACAGGGGAGAGAGACCCAGTACTTC. The encoded protein is CASSSPGQGRETQYF.